The rows below give T cell receptor beta chains drawn from one sample of a study of tumor-infiltrating lymphocytes in oesophageal squamous cell carcinoma. TCRdb reanalysed the PCR reads using MiXCR and keeps one entry per CDR3 protein. The sample comprises more than 10,000 distinct CDR3 sequences, 50% to 65% of which are singletons, and approximately 29% rests with the top ten. Sequenced sample: esophageal tumor tissue. The receptor source for this set is a female donor with esophageal squamous cell carcinoma. The CDR3 runs from the conserved cysteine through the conserved F or W. A D gene is named only where the DNA matches it firmly. Size is omitted from some rows. Given values are once, few, many or a class for expanded clones.

V gene: TRBV7-9
J gene: TRBJ2-2
clone size: few
D gene: NA
CDR3 protein: CASSRGAGNTGELFF
CDR3 DNA: TGTGCCAGCAGCCGGGGAGCGGGGAACACCGGGGAGCTGTTTTTT

V gene: TRBV28
J gene: TRBJ2-4
clone size: NA
D gene: NA
CDR3 protein: CASSFITRNIQYF
CDR3 DNA: TGTGCCAGCAGTTTTATAACGAGAAACATTCAGTACTTC

V gene: TRBV7-6
J gene: TRBJ2-1
clone size: NA
D gene: NA
CDR3 protein: CASSSQQANEQFF
CDR3 DNA: TGTGCCAGCAGCTCCCAACAGGCAAATGAGCAGTTCTTC

V gene: TRBV7-2
J gene: TRBJ2-1
clone size: NA
D gene: TRBD2
CDR3 protein: CASSLGGGSPSYNEQFF
CDR3 DNA: TGTGCCAGCAGCTTAGGGGGAGGGTCCCCCTCCTACAATGAGCAGTTCTTC

V gene: TRBV7-6
J gene: TRBJ2-7
clone size: NA
D gene: NA
CDR3 protein: CASSMISSNEQYF
CDR3 DNA: TGTGCCAGCAGCATGATCTCCAGTAACGAGCAGTACTTC

V gene: TRBV24-1
J gene: TRBJ2-2
clone size: NA
D gene: NA
CDR3 protein: CATSDLSGFYPGELFF
CDR3 DNA: TGTGCCACCAGTGATTTGTCAGGGTTTTATCCCGGGGAGCTGTTTTTT

V gene: TRBV6-1
J gene: TRBJ2-1
clone size: NA
D gene: NA
CDR3 protein: CASSYADVALYEQFF
CDR3 DNA: TGTGCCAGCAGTTACGCGGATGTCGCACTCTATGAGCAGTTCTTC

V gene: TRBV7-6
J gene: TRBJ2-1
clone size: NA
D gene: NA
CDR3 protein: CASSLGFSNEQFF
CDR3 DNA: TGTGCCAGCAGCTTAGGGTTCTCTAATGAGCAGTTCTTC

V gene: TRBV7-2
J gene: TRBJ1-2
clone size: NA
D gene: TRBD1
CDR3 protein: CASSTRTGSYGYTF
CDR3 DNA: TGTGCCAGCAGCACCCGGACAGGTAGCTATGGCTACACCTTC

V gene: TRBV6-1
J gene: TRBJ2-6
clone size: NA
D gene: NA
CDR3 protein: CASSAESSGANVLTF
CDR3 DNA: TGTGCCAGCAGTGCAGAGAGCTCTGGGGCCAACGTCCTGACTTTC

V gene: TRBV6-6
J gene: TRBJ2-5
clone size: NA
D gene: TRBD2
CDR3 protein: CASSYSPGGPKSTGELYF
CDR3 DNA: TGTGCCAGCAGTTACTCCCCGGGGGGGCCGAAGAGCACCGGGGAGCTGTACTTC

V gene: TRBV7-4
J gene: TRBJ2-5
clone size: NA
D gene: NA
CDR3 protein: CASSLAGGLETQYF
CDR3 DNA: TGTGCCAGCAGCTTAGCCGGGGGATTGGAGACCCAGTACTTC

V gene: TRBV7-2
J gene: TRBJ2-1
clone size: NA
D gene: TRBD1
CDR3 protein: CASRPGTGGGNEQFF
CDR3 DNA: TGTGCCAGCAGACCCGGGACAGGGGGGGGAAATGAGCAGTTCTTC

V gene: TRBV7-2
J gene: TRBJ2-5
clone size: few
D gene: TRBD1
CDR3 protein: CASSLWAGGQETQYF
CDR3 DNA: TGTGCCAGCAGCTTATGGGCAGGGGGACAAGAGACCCAGTACTTC

V gene: TRBV6-6
J gene: TRBJ2-7
clone size: NA
D gene: NA
CDR3 protein: CASSRDFSSYEQYF
CDR3 DNA: TGTGCCAGCTCAAGGGACTTCAGCTCCTACGAGCAGTACTTC

V gene: TRBV7-3
J gene: TRBJ2-1
clone size: NA
D gene: NA
CDR3 protein: CASSPGLEGIEQFF
CDR3 DNA: TGTGCCAGCAGCCCCGGACTGGAGGGCATTGAGCAGTTCTTC

V gene: TRBV6-1
J gene: TRBJ2-7
clone size: NA
D gene: NA
CDR3 protein: CASSEKENSPLHF
CDR3 DNA: TGTGCCAGCAGTGAAAAGGAGAATTCACCCCTCCACTTC

V gene: TRBV7-8
J gene: TRBJ2-5
clone size: NA
D gene: NA
CDR3 protein: CASSPTTTGDETQYF
CDR3 DNA: TGTGCCAGCAGCCCAACCACGACAGGCGACGAGACCCAGTACTTC

V gene: TRBV7-3
J gene: TRBJ2-1
clone size: NA
D gene: TRBD2
CDR3 protein: CASSSQRTSSYNEQFF
CDR3 DNA: TGTGCCAGCAGCTCCCAACGGACTAGCTCCTACAATGAGCAGTTCTTC

V gene: TRBV7-2
J gene: TRBJ2-7
clone size: NA
D gene: NA
CDR3 protein: CASSLERESHEQYF
CDR3 DNA: TGTGCCAGCAGCTTAGAAAGAGAGTCCCACGAGCAGTACTTC

V gene: TRBV7-8
J gene: TRBJ2-7
clone size: NA
D gene: TRBD1
CDR3 protein: CASSPRQGPSYEQYF
CDR3 DNA: TGTGCCAGCAGCCCAAGACAGGGTCCCTCCTACGAGCAGTACTTC

V gene: TRBV5-1
J gene: TRBJ1-2
clone size: many
D gene: NA
CDR3 protein: CASSLSSGDYGYTF
CDR3 DNA: TGCGCCAGCAGCTTGAGTTCGGGGGACTATGGCTACACCTTC

V gene: TRBV7-3
J gene: TRBJ2-7
clone size: large
D gene: NA
CDR3 protein: CASSSGPTYEQYF
CDR3 DNA: TGTGCCAGCAGCTCGGGACCAACCTACGAGCAGTACTTC

V gene: TRBV28
J gene: TRBJ2-7
clone size: NA
D gene: NA
CDR3 protein: CASRGSPSREQYF
CDR3 DNA: TGTGCCAGCAGGGGGAGCCCGTCTCGGGAGCAGTACTTC

V gene: TRBV7-3
J gene: TRBJ2-5
clone size: few
D gene: NA
CDR3 protein: CASSLAGLLGETQYF
CDR3 DNA: TGTGCCAGCAGCTTAGCGGGCCTTCTTGGAGAGACCCAGTACTTC

V gene: TRBV12-3/TRBV12-4
J gene: TRBJ2-4
clone size: NA
D gene: TRBD2
CDR3 protein: CASSQTSGRASEQYF
CDR3 DNA: TGTGCCAGCAGCCAGACTAGCGGGAGGGCCAGTGAGCAGTACTTC

V gene: TRBV6-2/TRBV6-3
J gene: TRBJ2-5
clone size: NA
D gene: NA
CDR3 protein: CASSWQGVGETQYF
CDR3 DNA: TGTGCCAGCAGTTGGCAGGGCGTCGGGGAGACCCAGTACTTC

V gene: TRBV7-6
J gene: TRBJ2-1
clone size: NA
D gene: NA
CDR3 protein: CASSLASGAVNEQFF
CDR3 DNA: TGTGCCAGCAGCCTCGCTTCCGGGGCCGTTAATGAGCAGTTCTTC